This paragraph reports one TCR beta chain. Its specificity is not known. 13 Jbeta primers and 60 Vbeta primers were used for the PCR. Produced via immunoSEQ multiplex PCR; TCRdb's table is partial and in-frame only. The sample carries about 110,000 clones, 76% recorded once. These data are taken from a study of cytomegalovirus exposure and HLA in healthy donors. Findings and limits, study-wide: Analyzed later, most CMV-associated TCR beta chains appeared HLA-restricted. The investigators catalogued 150 or so TCR beta chains as cytomegalovirus-associated. Earlier analysis looked at TCR beta V segments, and most were productive about 87% or about 30% of the time.

This TCR was sampled from a young man in good health and CMV-seropositive. Sequencing was performed on PBMCs.

In DNA, the CDR3 is TGTGCCAGCGGGGCCGAAATCTCTGGAAACACCATATATTTT. It is translated as CASGAEISGNTIYF. This chain links TRBV6-5 with TRBJ1-3, with D perhaps matching TRBD1 (5 bases). V was trimmed by 8 bases and J by 0 bases, leaving 11 bases between them. CDR1 is MNHEY, CDR2 SVGAGI, per germline. The CDR3 contains 14 residues.